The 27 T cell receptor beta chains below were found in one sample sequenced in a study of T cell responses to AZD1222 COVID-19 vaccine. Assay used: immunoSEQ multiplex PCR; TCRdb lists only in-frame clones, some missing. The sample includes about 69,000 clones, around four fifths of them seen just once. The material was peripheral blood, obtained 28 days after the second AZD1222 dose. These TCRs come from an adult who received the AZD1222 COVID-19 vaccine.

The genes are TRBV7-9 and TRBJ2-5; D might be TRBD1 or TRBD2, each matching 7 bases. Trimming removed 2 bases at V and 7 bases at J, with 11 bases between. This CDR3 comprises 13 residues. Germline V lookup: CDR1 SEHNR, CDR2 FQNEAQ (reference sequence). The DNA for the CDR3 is TGTGCCAGCAGCTTACAGGGGGAGGGGACCCAGTACTTC. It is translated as CASSLQGEGTQYF. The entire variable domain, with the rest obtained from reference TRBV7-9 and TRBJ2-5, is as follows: DTGVSQNPRHKITKRGQNVTFRCDPISEHNRLYWYRQTLGQGPEFLTYFQNEAQLEKSRLLSDRFSAERPKGSFSTLEIQRTEQGDSAMYLCASSLQGEGTQYFGPGTRLLVL.

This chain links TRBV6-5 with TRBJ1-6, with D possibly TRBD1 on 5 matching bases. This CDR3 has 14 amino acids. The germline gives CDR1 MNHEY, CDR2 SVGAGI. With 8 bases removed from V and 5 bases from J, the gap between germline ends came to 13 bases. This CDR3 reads CASFPGRNNSPLHF. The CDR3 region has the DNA TGTGCCAGCTTCCCAGGGCGTAATAATTCACCCCTCCACTTT.

Written as DNA, the CDR3 is TGTGCCAGCAGCTTAGATGGACCCCTGGATGAGCAGTTCTTC. It is translated as CASSLDGPLDEQFF. The rearrangement joins TRBV7-2 to TRBJ2-1; D gene uncertain. V was pared by 1 base and J by 8 bases, with 12 bases between. The V gene's germline CDR1 is SGHTA and CDR2 FQGNSA. CDR3 length: 14 residues. The full variable domain, with the rest looked up from reference TRBV7-2 and TRBJ2-1, is GAGVSQSPSNKVTEKGKDVELRCDPISGHTALYWYRQSLGQGLEFLIYFQGNSAPDKSGLPSDRFSAERTGGSVSTLTIQRTQQEDSAVYLCASSLDGPLDEQFFGPGTRLTVL.

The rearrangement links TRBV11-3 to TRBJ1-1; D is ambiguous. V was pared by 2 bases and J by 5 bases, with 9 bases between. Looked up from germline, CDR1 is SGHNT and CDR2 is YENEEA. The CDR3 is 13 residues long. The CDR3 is CASSLSTNTEAFF. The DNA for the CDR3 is TGTGCCAGCAGCTTATCAACGAATACTGAAGCTTTCTTT.

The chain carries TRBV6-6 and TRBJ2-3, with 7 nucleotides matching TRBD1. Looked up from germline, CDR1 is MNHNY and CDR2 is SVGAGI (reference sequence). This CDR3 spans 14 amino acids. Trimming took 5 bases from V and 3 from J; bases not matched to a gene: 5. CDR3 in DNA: TGTGCCAGCAGTCGACAGGGACGAACAGATACGCAGTATTTT. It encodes CASSRQGRTDTQYF.

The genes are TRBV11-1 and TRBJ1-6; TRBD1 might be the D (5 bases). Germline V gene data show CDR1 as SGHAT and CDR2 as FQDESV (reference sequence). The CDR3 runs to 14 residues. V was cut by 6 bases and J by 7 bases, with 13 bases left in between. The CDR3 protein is CASRAVRVNSPLHF. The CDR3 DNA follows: TGTGCCAGCAGGGCCGTCAGGGTAAATTCACCCCTCCACTTT.

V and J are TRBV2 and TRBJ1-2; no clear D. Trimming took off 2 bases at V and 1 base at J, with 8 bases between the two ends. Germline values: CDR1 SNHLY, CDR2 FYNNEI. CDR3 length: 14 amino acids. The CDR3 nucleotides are TGTGCCAGCAGTGAACAGGCGGATAACTATGGCTACACCTTC. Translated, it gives CASSEQADNYGYTF.

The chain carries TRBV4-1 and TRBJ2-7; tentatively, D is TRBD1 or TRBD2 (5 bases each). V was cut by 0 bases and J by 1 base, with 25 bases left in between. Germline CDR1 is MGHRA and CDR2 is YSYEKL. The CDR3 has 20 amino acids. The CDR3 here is CASSQDLFFSWQGPSYEQYF. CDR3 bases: TGCGCCAGCAGCCAAGATCTTTTTTTTTCTTGGCAGGGACCGTCCTACGAGCAGTACTTC.

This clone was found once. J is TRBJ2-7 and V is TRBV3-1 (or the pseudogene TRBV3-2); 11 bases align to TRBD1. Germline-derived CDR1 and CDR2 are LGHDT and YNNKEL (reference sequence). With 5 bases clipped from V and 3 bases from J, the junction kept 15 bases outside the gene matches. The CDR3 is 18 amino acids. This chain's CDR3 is CASSFHISGTGGHYEQYF. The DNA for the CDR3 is TGTGCCAGCAGCTTCCATATTTCCGGGACAGGGGGACACTACGAGCAGTACTTC.

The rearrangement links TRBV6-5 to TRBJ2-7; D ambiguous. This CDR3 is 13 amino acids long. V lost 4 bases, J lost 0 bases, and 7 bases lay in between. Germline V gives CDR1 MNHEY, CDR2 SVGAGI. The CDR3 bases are TGTGCCAGCAGTTCTAGGAGCTCCTACGAGCAGTACTTC. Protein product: CASSSRSSYEQYF.

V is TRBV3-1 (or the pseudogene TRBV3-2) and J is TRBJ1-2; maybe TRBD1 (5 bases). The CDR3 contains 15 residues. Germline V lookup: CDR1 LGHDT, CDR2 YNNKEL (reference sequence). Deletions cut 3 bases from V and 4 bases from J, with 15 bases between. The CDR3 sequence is CASSQQWGGTYGYTF. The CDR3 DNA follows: TGTGCCAGCAGCCAGCAATGGGGGGGAACCTATGGCTACACCTTC.

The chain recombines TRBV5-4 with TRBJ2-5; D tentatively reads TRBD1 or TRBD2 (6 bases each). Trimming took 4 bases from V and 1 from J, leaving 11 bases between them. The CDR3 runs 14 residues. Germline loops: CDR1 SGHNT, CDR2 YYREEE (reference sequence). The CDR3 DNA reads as TGTGCCAGCAGCGGAGGGACACTCCAAGAGACCCAGTACTTC. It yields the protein CASSGGTLQETQYF.

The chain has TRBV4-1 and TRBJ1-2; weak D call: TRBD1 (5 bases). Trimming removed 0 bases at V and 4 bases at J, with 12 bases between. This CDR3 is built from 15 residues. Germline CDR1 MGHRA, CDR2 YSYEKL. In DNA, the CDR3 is TGCGCCAGCAGCCAAGACCCCCGGGGCTCCTATGGCTACACCTTC. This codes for CASSQDPRGSYGYTF.

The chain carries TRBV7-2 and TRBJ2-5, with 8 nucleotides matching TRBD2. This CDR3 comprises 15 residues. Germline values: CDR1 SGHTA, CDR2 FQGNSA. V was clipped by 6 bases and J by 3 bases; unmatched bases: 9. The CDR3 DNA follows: TGTGCCAGCAGTTCGATTAGCGGGGAGAAAGAGACCCAGTACTTC. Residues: CASSSISGEKETQYF. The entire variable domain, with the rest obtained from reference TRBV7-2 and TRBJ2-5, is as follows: GAGVSQSPSNKVTEKGKDVELRCDPISGHTALYWYRQSLGQGLEFLIYFQGNSAPDKSGLPSDRFSAERTGGSVSTLTIQRTQQEDSAVYLCASSSISGEKETQYFGPGTRLLVL.

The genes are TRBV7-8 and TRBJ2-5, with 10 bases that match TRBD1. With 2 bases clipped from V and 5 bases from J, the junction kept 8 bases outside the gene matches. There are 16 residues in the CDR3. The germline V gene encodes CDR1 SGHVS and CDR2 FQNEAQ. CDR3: CASSLRLTGGGETQYF. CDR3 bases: TGTGCCAGCAGCTTAAGGTTGACAGGGGGCGGTGAGACCCAGTACTTC. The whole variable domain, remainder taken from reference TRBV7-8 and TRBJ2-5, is GAGVSQSPRYKVAKRGQDVALRCDPISGHVSLFWYQQALGQGPEFLTYFQNEAQLDKSGLPSDRFFAERPEGSVSTLKIQRTQQEDSAVYLCASSLRLTGGGETQYFGPGTRLLVL.

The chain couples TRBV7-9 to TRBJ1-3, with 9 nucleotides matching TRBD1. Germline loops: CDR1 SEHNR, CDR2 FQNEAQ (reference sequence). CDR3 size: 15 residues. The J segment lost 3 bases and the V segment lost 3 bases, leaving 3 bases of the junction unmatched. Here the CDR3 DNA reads TGTGCCAGCAGCTTGGGGGGACAGGGTGGAAACACCATATATTTT. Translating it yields CASSLGGQGGNTIYF.

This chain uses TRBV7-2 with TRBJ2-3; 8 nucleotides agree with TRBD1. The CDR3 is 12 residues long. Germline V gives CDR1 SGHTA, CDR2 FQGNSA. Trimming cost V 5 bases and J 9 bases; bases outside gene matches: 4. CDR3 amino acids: CASSRGQGTQYF. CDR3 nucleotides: TGTGCCAGCAGCCGAGGACAGGGCACGCAGTATTTT.

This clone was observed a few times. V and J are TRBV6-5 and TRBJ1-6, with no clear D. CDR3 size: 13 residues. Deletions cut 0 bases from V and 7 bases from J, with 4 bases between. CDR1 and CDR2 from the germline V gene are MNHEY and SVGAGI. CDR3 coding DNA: TGTGCCAGCAGTTACTCACGAAATTCACCCCTCCACTTT. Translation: CASSYSRNSPLHF.

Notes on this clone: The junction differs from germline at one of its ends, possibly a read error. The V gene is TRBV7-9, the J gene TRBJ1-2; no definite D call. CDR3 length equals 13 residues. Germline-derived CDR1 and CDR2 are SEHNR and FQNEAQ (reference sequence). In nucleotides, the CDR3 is TGCGGCGTTTCAGACGGAGCTAACTATGGCTACACCTTC. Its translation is CGVSDGANYGYTF. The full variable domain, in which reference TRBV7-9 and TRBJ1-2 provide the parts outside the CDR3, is DTGVSQNPRHKITKRGQNVTFRCDPISEHNRLYWYRQTLGQGPEFLTYFQNEAQLEKSRLLSDRFSAERPKGSFSTLEIQRTEQGDSAMYLCGVSDGANYGYTFGSGTRLTVV.

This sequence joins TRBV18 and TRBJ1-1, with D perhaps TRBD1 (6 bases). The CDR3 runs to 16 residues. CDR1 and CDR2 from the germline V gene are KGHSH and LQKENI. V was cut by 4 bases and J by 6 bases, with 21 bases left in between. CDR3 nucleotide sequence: TGTGCCAGCTCACGCAAAACTACAGGAGGGGGGTCTGAAGCTTTCTTT. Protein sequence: CASSRKTTGGGSEAFF.

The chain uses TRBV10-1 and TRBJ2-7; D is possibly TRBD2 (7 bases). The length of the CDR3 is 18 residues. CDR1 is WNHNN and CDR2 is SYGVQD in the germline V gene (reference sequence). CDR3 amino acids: CATEFRGAASGGSYEQYF. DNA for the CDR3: TGCGCTACAGAATTCCGGGGGGCGGCTAGCGGAGGGTCATACGAGCAGTACTTC.

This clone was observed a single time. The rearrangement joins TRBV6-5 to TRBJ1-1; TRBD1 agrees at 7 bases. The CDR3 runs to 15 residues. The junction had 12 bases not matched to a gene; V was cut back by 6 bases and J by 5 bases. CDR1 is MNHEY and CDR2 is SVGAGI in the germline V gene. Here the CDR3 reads CASRYIRGRGTEAFF. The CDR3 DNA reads TGTGCCAGCAGATATATAAGGGGGCGAGGTACTGAAGCTTTCTTT.

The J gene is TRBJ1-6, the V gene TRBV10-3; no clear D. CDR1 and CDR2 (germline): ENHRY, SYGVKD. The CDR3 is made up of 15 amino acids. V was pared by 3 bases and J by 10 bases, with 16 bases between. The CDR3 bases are TGTGCCATCAGTGACTCCACGGCTGGTGGATCACCCCTCCACTTT. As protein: CAISDSTAGGSPLHF.

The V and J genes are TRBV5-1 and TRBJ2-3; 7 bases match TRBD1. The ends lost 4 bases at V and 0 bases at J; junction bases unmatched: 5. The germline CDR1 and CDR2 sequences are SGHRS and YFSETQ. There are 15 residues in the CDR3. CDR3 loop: CASSGVTGSTDTQYF. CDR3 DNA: TGCGCCAGCAGCGGTGTGACAGGGAGCACAGATACGCAGTATTTT.

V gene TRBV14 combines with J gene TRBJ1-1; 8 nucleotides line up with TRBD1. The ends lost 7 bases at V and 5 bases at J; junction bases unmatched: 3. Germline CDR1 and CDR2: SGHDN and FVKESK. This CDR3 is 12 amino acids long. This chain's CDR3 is CASNRGETEAFF. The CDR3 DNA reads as TGTGCCAGCAACAGGGGGGAAACTGAAGCTTTCTTT.

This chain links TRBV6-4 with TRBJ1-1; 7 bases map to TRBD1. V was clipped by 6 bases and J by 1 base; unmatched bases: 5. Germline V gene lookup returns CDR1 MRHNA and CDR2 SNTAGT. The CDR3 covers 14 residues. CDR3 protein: CASREGTANTEAFF. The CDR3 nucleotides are TGTGCCAGCAGGGAAGGGACAGCGAACACTGAAGCTTTCTTT.

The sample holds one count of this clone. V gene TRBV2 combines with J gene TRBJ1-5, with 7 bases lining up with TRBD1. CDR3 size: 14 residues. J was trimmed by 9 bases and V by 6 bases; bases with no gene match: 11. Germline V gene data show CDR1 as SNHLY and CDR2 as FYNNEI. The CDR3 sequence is CASRSGTALSPQHF. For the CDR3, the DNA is TGTGCCAGCAGGTCCGGGACAGCTCTTTCGCCCCAGCATTTT.